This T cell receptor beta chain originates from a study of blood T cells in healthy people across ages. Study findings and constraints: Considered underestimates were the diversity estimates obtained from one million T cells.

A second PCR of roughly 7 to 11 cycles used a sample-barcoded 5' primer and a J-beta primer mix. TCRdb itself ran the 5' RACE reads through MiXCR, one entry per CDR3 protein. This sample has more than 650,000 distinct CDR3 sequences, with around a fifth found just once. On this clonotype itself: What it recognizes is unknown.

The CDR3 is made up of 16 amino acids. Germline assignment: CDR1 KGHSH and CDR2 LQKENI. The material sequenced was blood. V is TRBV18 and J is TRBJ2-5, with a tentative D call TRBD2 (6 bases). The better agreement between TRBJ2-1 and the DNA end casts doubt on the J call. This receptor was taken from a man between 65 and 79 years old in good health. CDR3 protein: CASSPRMGEDGNEQFF. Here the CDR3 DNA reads TGTGCCAGCTCACCACGTATGGGGGAGGACGGCAATGAGCAGTTCTTC.